This TCR beta chain emerged from a study of neurological immune-mediated disorders. Study-wide points: Levels of TCR clonal expansion peaked in HTLV-1-associated myelopathy and reached their lowest in multiple sclerosis, under those of healthy controls. The repertoires of 18 of 34 multiple sclerosis patients were placed by phylogenetic grouping in a single related-CDR3 cluster, which may be a signature.

There are many counts of this clonotype. Its antigen is currently unknown. J gave up 7 bases and V 3 bases, and 9 bases lay outside the gene matches. Germline V CDR1 and CDR2: SGHDT, YYEEEE. The length of the CDR3 is 14 residues. The unsorted libraries were generated from a total of 2 million PBMCs, which had been stored in RNAlater at -80 C. Each TCR transcript was tagged with a 10-nucleotide random UMI during 5'RACE. TCRdb analysed the 5' RACE reads with MiXCR anew, one entry per CDR3 protein. The top ten hold 2.2% of the sample, which has about 62,000 distinct CDR3 sequences, 3.5% to 4.5% seen once.

The receptor's source is a woman between 45 and 60 years old with multiple sclerosis. Sequenced sample: PBMCs. V gene TRBV5-6 combines with J gene TRBJ2-7, with TRBD1 matching 8 bases. The CDR3 nucleotides are TGTGCCAGCAGCTCAACCCAGGGGGCGGGGGAGCAGTACTTC. As protein: CASSSTQGAGEQYF.